This T cell receptor beta chain was sequenced for a study of CD8 T cells in ankylosing spondylitis. Findings and caveats of the study: Blood from ankylosing spondylitis patients appeared to carry a characteristic roughly 8-variant TCR beta motif.

This clonotype appeared a few times. As yet, its antigen is unknown. The V end lost 6 bases, the J end lost 8 bases, and 14 bases lay between the germline ends. The CDR3 has 14 residues. Germline V gives CDR1 SGHTA, CDR2 FQGNSA. Via MiXCR, TCRdb re-called the 5' RACE reads, giving one row per CDR3 protein. This sample has about 800,000 distinct CDR3 sequences, with over 9.5% found just once. Sequencing used blood, either unsorted or a sorted T cell fraction (not recorded which). The TCR originated in a male donor with ankylosing spondylitis. This chain links TRBV7-2 with TRBJ1-6; D unresolved. For the CDR3, the DNA is TGTGCCAGCAGATTTGGTACCGGGGATTCACCCCTCCACTTT. Its translation is CASRFGTGDSPLHF.